This T cell receptor beta chain was captured by sequencing in a study of cytomegalovirus exposure and HLA in healthy donors (dated by TCRdb to about 2017). Broadly, across the study: An earlier analysis of about 530 of the donors reported 250 to 350 Gb of sequence data and 117 million unique TCR beta sequences obtained from some 200 million T cells. Roughly 310 gigabases of sequencing data and roughly 90 million unique TCR sequences were included in an early release covering around 650 HLA-typed donors. Among the approximately 400 genotyped donors, around 81% belonged to the genetic ancestry cluster associated with self-reported Caucasian donors. The study was designed to test whether signatures of past pathogen exposure could be identified by cataloging public T cell receptors. The T cell repertoires of 666 subjects were profiled by immunosequencing and related to cytomegalovirus serostatus. A separate validation cohort of approximately 130 different subjects was used in addition to the 666-subject first cohort. The study combined high-throughput TCR immunosequencing, statistical association of individual TCRs with disease status, and machine learning to predict cytomegalovirus infection status. A later analysis re-examined previously published TCR beta repertoires from around 670 donors and added high-resolution HLA genotyping to investigate patterns of TCR occurrence. The later analysis used no new phenotypic data to find candidate immune exposures, relying instead on TCR beta sequences and their occurrence across donors. In an earlier analysis of several hundred of the donors, high-throughput TCR beta sequencing was used to judge whether each TCR beta V gene segment behaved as functional or pseudogenic. Donor age, sex, ethnicity and CMV serostatus were compiled alongside the repertoire data. In a later genetic analysis, genome-wide SNP genotypes for about 55% of the roughly 700 donors were used, and that subset was treated as a discovery cohort. All discovery cohort repertoires had been generated on a single sequencing platform. Class I and class II HLA loci were covered by the typing at four-digit resolution. Typing coverage varied by locus: roughly 629-630 donors for A, B, C, DRB1 and DQB1; under 550 for DQA1; nearly 610 for DPA1; approximately 470 for DPB1. A handful of DR-DQ haplotypes were treated as single units for association and clustering because of strong linkage in the cohort. On average, around 240,000 unique TCR beta nucleotide sequences were sequenced per donor among 350 to 400 genotyped donors of the cohort, with around 19% of those sequences being non-productive.

The CDR3 runs 13 amino acids, cysteine and phenylalanine included. CDR3 DNA is the only sequence kept; it has 39 bases, read in frame from the first base. After removal of 4 bases from V and 5 bases from J, the junction retains 6 bases not matched to a gene. CDR1 and CDR2 are drawn from the germline V gene (reference sequence): SGHNT, YYREEE. This clone showed up just once. Its antigen is still unknown. Base qualities are not recorded, but no much larger clone differs from it by a single base. In total, roughly 670 healthy bone marrow donors made up the cohort. At the time of sampling, all cohort members were nominally healthy, though unrecorded immune exposures were likely present. The donor was CMV seropositive and was included in the group of 250 to 350 seropositive cohort members. A peripheral blood sample was collected from each donor, and TCR beta sequencing was performed on peripheral blood mononuclear cells. The Qiagen DNeasy Blood Extraction Kit was used to extract genomic DNA from the blood cell samples.

Paper-wide results and their limitations: Several of the top co-occurrence clusters appeared to be linked to parvovirus B19, influenza, CMV and Epstein-Barr virus, according to a later analysis. Presence/absence analyses assumed roughly uniform sequencing depth across donors, an assumption that may not hold. In a later genetic analysis, a missense DCLRE1C variant was associated with V-gene and J-gene trimming of TCR beta chains, and the association was replicated in an independent cohort. When HLA alleles, especially DR and DQ, strongly co-occurred, TCR associations were difficult to assign to individual alleles. Because HLA typing was unavailable for some donors at each locus, only the typed subset was used in association tests. The cohort was sequenced for TCR beta chains only, and without alpha or paired-chain data the features that could be detected were limited. A further reported finding was that TCR beta sequences accurately predicted the HLA-A and HLA-B alleles for most subjects in the first cohort. Most TCR sequences were seen in very few donors, while some public TCRs were found in many individuals. In vitro tests confirmed that a few of the cytomegalovirus-associated TCR beta chains recognize cytomegalovirus antigens. Correlated functional status among segregating V segments might reflect linkage disequilibrium, but an unknown experimental factor could not be ruled out. About 15 rarely observed V segments, including chromosome 9 orphons, were excluded from the earlier analysis of several hundred of the donors because counts were too low. A total of 150 or so TCR beta chains were listed by the study as associated with cytomegalovirus. Compared with the roughly 670-donor mean, donors in an Asian-associated ancestry cluster had fewer N-insertions in productive TCRs, according to a later genetic analysis. A cluster of highly shared sequence variants was judged likely to be a technical artifact of the sequencing pipeline. Because the 87-base-pair reads could not distinguish some IMGT-functional V segments, including TRBV6-2 and TRBV6-3, those segments were excluded. A later analysis found that HLA-associated TCR beta chains were more clonally expanded and had lower generation probabilities than equally common non-associated chains. In a later analysis, 16,951 TCR beta sequences were associated with specific HLA alleles at a false discovery rate of 0.05. Broadly in line with IMGT annotations, most TCR beta V segments showed up in productive rearrangements about 87% or about 30% of the time in an earlier analysis of under 700 of the donors. The authors suggested that the approach could potentially be extended to other disease states and immunological phenotypes. The only immune exposure information available for the cohort was CMV serostatus. A later analysis found that TCR association rates varied across HLA loci, with DRB1 alleles showing the most associated TCRs and HLA-C alleles the fewest. According to a later analysis, most CMV-associated TCR beta chains appeared to be HLA-restricted, and the HLA associations seemed to be driven largely by CMV exposure. The classifier was reported to diagnose cytomegalovirus status with high specificity and sensitivity in both the original and validation cohorts.

Library preparation used the immunoSEQ multiplex PCR assay. A mixture of 60 forward primers for TCR Vbeta segments and 13 reverse primers for TCR Jbeta segments was used in the multiplex PCR. The CDR3 region of rearranged TCR beta genes was amplified from genomic DNA with a multiplex PCR assay. Amplified TCR beta libraries were sequenced as 87-base-pair reads on the Illumina HiSeq System. Under the source paper's analysis protocol: Across the 640 or so repertoires, a later analysis counted 78 million or so unique TCR beta chains, approximately 12 million of which were shared by at least two donors. Raw reads were error-corrected and collapsed into unique sequences by a nearest-neighbor algorithm in which closely related sequences were merged to remove PCR and sequencing errors. CDR3 sequences were aligned to IMGT reference sequences to assign V, D and J gene segments. For a sequence to be retained, at least a six-nucleotide match to both a V gene segment and a J gene segment was required. Rearrangements were called productive when the CDR3 lacked stop codons and stayed in frame with V and J; all others were non-productive. Following IMGT convention, CDR3 was defined as the stretch from the second conserved V-encoded cysteine up to the conserved J-encoded phenylalanine. Sequences without an unambiguous match to a single V gene segment were excluded from the earlier analysis of a few hundred of the donors. In an earlier analysis of some 590 of the donors, V segments were called functional above 56.7% productive rearrangements and were called segregating when the between-donor standard deviation exceeded 5%. A statistical classification framework was developed to diagnose cytomegalovirus status using the catalog of TCR beta chain sequences. A later analysis assigned V and J genes by comparing TCR nucleotide sequences with IMGT/GENE-DB human TR gene sequences. The TCRdist pipeline was used in a later analysis to assign CDR3 sequences and most-parsimonious VDJ recombination scenarios. In a later analysis, every TCR beta chain was defined by the combination of its CDR3 amino acid sequence and its V-gene family, and reads without a unique V-gene family were dropped. To address suspected cross-contamination and a sequencing artifact, a later analysis removed approximately 600 highly shared, low-generation-probability nucleotide sequences. In a later analysis, a clonal expansion index for each public chain was calculated from normalized within-repertoire ranks of inferred template counts. Generation probabilities in a later analysis came from a VDJ recombination model fitted to out-of-frame rearrangements, and those results were checked against IGoR. Hypergeometric tests were used in a later analysis to score TCR-TCR, TCR-HLA and TCR-CMV co-occurrence, with a repertoire-size bias correction applied to the TCR pairs. In a later analysis, false discovery rates were estimated by permuting HLA or CMV assignments 20 times. In a later analysis, co-occurring TCRs were grouped using DBSCAN, and TCRdist sequence similarity was added for clustering within HLA-allele-positive subsets. Co-occurrence clustering excluded repertoires with fewer than 30,000 or more than 120,000 public chains, plus five with anomalous nucleotide sharing. The source is immuneACCESS, and TCRdb retained only in-frame sequences with V and J called. Part of the clones is not carried over; for the studies checked, unresolved V genes explain less than half of this, and the remainder is unexplained. That table supplies the V and J calls and clone size; D and trimming were determined from the DNA. For this sample the table gives more than 110,000 clones, of which 70% were detected only once. 2.1% of the sample lies in the top ten.

The chain was built from TRBV5-4 and TRBJ2-7, and TRBD1 aligns with 7 junction nucleotides. This receptor was obtained from a woman aged 55-69 years in good health and CMV-seropositive. Source material: PBMCs. CDR3 protein: CASSPTGVHEQYF. The DNA sequence follows: TGTGCCAGCAGCCCAACAGGGGTCCACGAGCAGTACTTC. Beyond the CDR3, the reference TRBV5-4 and TRBJ2-7 genes provide the residues; the full variable domain reads: ETGVTQSPTHLIKTRGQQVTLRCSSQSGHNTVSWYQQALGQGPQFIFQYYREEENGRGNFPPRFSGLQFPNYSSELNVNALELDDSALYLCASSPTGVHEQYFGPGTRLTVT.